Listed below are T cell receptor beta chains from one sample, sequenced in a study of Graves' ophthalmopathy and Graves' hyperthyroidism. From the multiplex PCR reads, TCRdb called clonotypes with MiXCR, one entry per CDR3 protein. The sample has approximately 700,000 distinct CDR3 sequences, about 44% seen once. Source material: peripheral blood. Source of these receptors: an adult man with Graves' ophthalmopathy. The conserved cysteine and the conserved F or W are not part of the CDR3 here. A D gene is named only where the DNA matches it firmly.

d_call,j_call,v_call,cdr3_aa
NA,TRBJ1-5,TRBV24-1,ASSEEGPAGPQH
NA,TRBJ1-1,TRBV30,AWRIRVNTEAF
TRBD2,TRBJ2-5,TRBV29-1,SVFPPGRVETQY
NA,TRBJ1-6,TRBV6-5,ASSSVGSPLH
NA,TRBJ2-7,TRBV2,ASRPVRGSGEQY
TRBD1,TRBJ2-7,TRBV10-3,AISDGQGGEQY
NA,TRBJ1-4,TRBV15,ATSRVAGEKLF
NA,TRBJ2-7,TRBV10-2,ASSGENSYEQY
NA,TRBJ1-6,TRBV7-2,ASTLGWGENSPLH
TRBD2,TRBJ2-7,TRBV20-1,SASRTSGSGGEQY
NA,TRBJ2-5,TRBV7-2,ASSLEWGREEETQY
NA,TRBJ2-5,TRBV20-1,RVQGYQETQY
NA,TRBJ2-7,TRBV10-3,ASSYGGYEQY
NA,TRBJ2-7,TRBV7-2,ASSLEVGRTYEQY
NA,TRBJ1-3,TRBV20-1,SARDGGNTIY
NA,TRBJ2-7,TRBV7-9,ASSEMGSYEQY
NA,TRBJ1-4,TRBV2,ASSPPPGEKLF
NA,TRBJ1-4,TRBV25-1,ASSFRGGQGKLF
NA,TRBJ1-5,TRBV10-3,AISGQGNNQPQH
NA,TRBJ2-5,TRBV9,ASSQVSRQETQY
TRBD1,TRBJ1-2,TRBV7-9,ASSLVDSGGAGYT
NA,TRBJ1-1,TRBV27,ASSLSVRGTNTEAF
NA,TRBJ1-2,TRBV14,ASSQGPTGIRGYT
TRBD1,TRBJ2-7,TRBV2,ASSFTGGYEQY